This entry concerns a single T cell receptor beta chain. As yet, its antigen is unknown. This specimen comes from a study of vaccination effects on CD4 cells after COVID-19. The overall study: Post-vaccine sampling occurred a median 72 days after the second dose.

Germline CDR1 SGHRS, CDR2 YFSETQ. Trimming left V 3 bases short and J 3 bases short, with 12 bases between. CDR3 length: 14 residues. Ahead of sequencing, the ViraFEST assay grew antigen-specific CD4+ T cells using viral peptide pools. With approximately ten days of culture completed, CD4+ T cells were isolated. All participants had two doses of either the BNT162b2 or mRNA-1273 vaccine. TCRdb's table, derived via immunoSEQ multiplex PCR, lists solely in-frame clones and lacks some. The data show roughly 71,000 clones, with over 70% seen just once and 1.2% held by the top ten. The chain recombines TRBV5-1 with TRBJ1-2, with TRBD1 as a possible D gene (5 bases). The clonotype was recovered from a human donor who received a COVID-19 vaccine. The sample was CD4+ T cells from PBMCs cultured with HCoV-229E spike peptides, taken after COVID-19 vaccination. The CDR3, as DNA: TGCGCCAGCAGCTGGGGGACGGCCGACTATGGCTACACCTTC. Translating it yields CASSWGTADYGYTF.